What follows is one T cell receptor (beta chain) and its context. These data belong to a study of response to subunit inactivated influenza vaccine. TCRdb re-derived calls from the RT-PCR reads in MiXCR, one entry per CDR3 protein. The data show 500,000 to 600,000 distinct CDR3 sequences, 15% to 20% seen once. The CDR3 extends over 14 amino acids. The germline gives CDR1 SGHVS, CDR2 FQNEAQ. Trimming took 8 bases from V and 3 from J; bases not matched to a gene: 9. The source was CD4+ T cells sorted from PBMCs, collected around 25 months after vaccination. The V call is TRBV7-8, the J call TRBJ2-7, with 8 bases aligning to TRBD1. This receptor was identified in a man between 50 and 69 years old who received an inactivated influenza vaccine. The CDR3 region has the DNA TGTGCCAGCGGGGGGATCACAGGGGGCTACGAGCAGTACTTC. Translated, it gives CASGGITGGYEQYF. Combining the CDR3 with reference TRBV7-8 and TRBJ2-7 gives the whole variable domain GAGVSQSPRYKVAKRGQDVALRCDPISGHVSLFWYQQALGQGPEFLTYFQNEAQLDKSGLPSDRFFAERPEGSVSTLKIQRTQQEDSAVYLCASGGITGGYEQYFGPGTRLTVT.